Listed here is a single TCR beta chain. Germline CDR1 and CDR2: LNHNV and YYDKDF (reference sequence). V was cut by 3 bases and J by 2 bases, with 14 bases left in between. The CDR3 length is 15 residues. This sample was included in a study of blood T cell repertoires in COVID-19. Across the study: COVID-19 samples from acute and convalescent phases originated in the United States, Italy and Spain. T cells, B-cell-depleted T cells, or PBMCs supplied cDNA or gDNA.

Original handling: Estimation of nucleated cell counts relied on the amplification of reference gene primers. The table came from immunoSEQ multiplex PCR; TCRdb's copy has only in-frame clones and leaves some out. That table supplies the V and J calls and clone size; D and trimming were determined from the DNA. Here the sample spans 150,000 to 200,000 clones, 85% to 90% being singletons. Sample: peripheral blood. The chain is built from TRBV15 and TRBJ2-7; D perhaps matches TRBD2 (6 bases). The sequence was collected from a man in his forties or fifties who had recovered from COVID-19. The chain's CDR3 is CATSRGFGEAYEQYF. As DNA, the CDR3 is TGTGCCACCAGCAGGGGGTTTGGGGAGGCCTACGAGCAGTACTTC.